These 25 T cell receptor beta chains originate from one sample sequenced in a study of T cell repertoires in cytomegalovirus infection (dated by TCRdb to between 2018 and 2021). Taken with the paper, the label for treatment or condition translates to: in vitro stimulation with specific CMV peptide epitopes to enrich CMV-specific T cells. These receptors have no identified antigens. This sample was sequenced with an Illumina HiSeq 1500. TCRdb handled the public reads itself, with Q25 trimming in fastp and clone calling in MiXCR, and kept productive beta chains. Identical CDR3 protein sequences are pooled into one entry, listed with their most common genes and DNA. This sample comprises hundreds of thousands of distinct CDR3 sequences, around 30% of them detected only once. The top ten hold roughly a sixth of the sample. This material consisted of cultured PBMCs, taken from culture after CMV antigen stimulation. The receptors derive from a human donor in good health (CMV status not recorded). Some clones in this sample may be carry-over from other donors' samples.

This clonotype showed up just a few times. The chain combines TRBV19 with TRBJ2-1; weak D call: TRBD1 (6 bases). Trimming shortened V by 6 bases and J by 2 bases, and 17 bases separated the two germline ends. The CDR3 is 16 residues long. Germline V gene sequence: CDR1 LNHDA, CDR2 SQIVND (reference sequence). The CDR3 spells CASRTGTRGPYNEQFF. CDR3 DNA sequence: TGTGCCAGTAGAACCGGGACCAGGGGCCCCTACAATGAGCAGTTCTTC.

This chain links TRBV28 with TRBJ1-5; tentatively, D is TRBD1 (5 bases). V was cut by 2 bases and J by 7 bases, with 12 bases left in between. The V gene's germline CDR1 is MDHEN and CDR2 SYDVKM. The CDR3 is made up of 14 amino acids. The CDR3 coding sequence is TGTGCCAGCAGTTTAAGCCAGGGCGAACAGCCCCAGCATTTT. As protein: CASSLSQGEQPQHF.

This clonotype has more than one count but fewer than ten. The rearrangement links TRBV7-2 to TRBJ2-3; 9 bases match TRBD2. Germline CDR1 SGHTA, CDR2 FQGNSA. The CDR3 runs to 16 residues. The ends lost 4 bases at V and 1 base at J; junction bases unmatched: 6. The CDR3 DNA reads as TGTGCCAGCAGCTCCCAAGCGGGGGGAGGCACAGATACGCAGTATTTT. Residues: CASSSQAGGGTDTQYF.

The chain combines TRBV28 with TRBJ2-4, with TRBD1 as a possible D gene (6 bases). The CDR3 spans 18 residues. V was trimmed by 6 bases and J by 1 base, leaving 22 bases between them. The germline V gene encodes CDR1 MDHEN and CDR2 SYDVKM. DNA for the CDR3: TGTGCCAGCAGAGAGGCAGGGGAAGGTATTACGGCCAAAAACATTCAGTACTTC. It specifies CASREAGEGITAKNIQYF.

This rearrangement joins TRBV27 to TRBJ1-1; D unresolved. Per germline, CDR1 MNHEY and CDR2 SMNVEV (reference sequence). The CDR3 contains 15 residues. The V and J ends lost 8 bases and 0 bases respectively, with 16 bases between them. In DNA, the CDR3 is TGTGCCAGCCGATTGGGGTTTAGTATGAACACTGAAGCTTTCTTT. Protein sequence: CASRLGFSMNTEAFF.

This clonotype occurred a few times. The rearrangement links TRBV11-2 to TRBJ1-4; perhaps TRBD1 as D (5 bases). The CDR3 has 16 residues. The V end was cut by 0 bases, the J end by 10 bases, with 18 bases between. Germline V gives CDR1 SGHAT, CDR2 FQNNGV. CDR3 protein: CASSLDRRTHGGKLFF. CDR3 nucleotides: TGTGCCAGCAGCTTAGATCGGAGGACACATGGGGGAAAACTGTTTTTT.

Only a few counts were recorded for this clonotype. The chain is built from TRBV28 and TRBJ2-5, with D possibly TRBD2 on 6 matching bases. This CDR3 contains 13 residues. V shed 5 bases and J shed 2 bases, with 9 bases lying between them. The V gene's germline CDR1 is MDHEN and CDR2 SYDVKM. CDR3 DNA: TGTGCCAGCAGTGGGGGGAATCAAGAGACCCAGTACTTC. This gives the protein CASSGGNQETQYF.

The rearrangement uses TRBV12-5 and TRBJ2-1; TRBD1 matches 8 bases. V lost 6 bases to trimming and J lost 5 bases; unmatched junction nucleotides: 3. From germline, CDR1 is LGHNT and CDR2 FRNRAP. The CDR3 has 13 residues. The DNA of the CDR3 is TGTGCTAGTGGCAGGGGGCCTAACAATGAGCAGTTCTTC. As protein: CASGRGPNNEQFF.

The rearrangement uses TRBV27 and TRBJ2-1; no clear D gene. V dropped 3 bases and J dropped 10 bases, with 10 bases sitting between them. Germline V gene data show CDR1 as MNHEY and CDR2 as SMNVEV (reference sequence). The CDR3 is 12 residues long. Written as DNA, the CDR3 is TGTGCCAGCAGTTTCCCCGCTGGGGAGCAGTTCTTC. Encoded protein: CASSFPAGEQFF.

This clonotype was recorded many times. The J gene is TRBJ1-4, the V gene TRBV7-2; no clear D gene. V lost 1 base and J 7 bases, leaving 7 bases between the germline ends. The CDR3 has 13 amino acids. Germline lookup yields CDR1 SGHTA and CDR2 FQGNSA. The CDR3 region is CASSLDRSEKLFF. CDR3 in DNA: TGTGCCAGCAGCTTAGACAGAAGTGAAAAACTGTTTTTT.

About this clonotype itself: Because the CDR3 is missing its conserved closing phenylalanine or tryptophan, this is likely a read error. This sequence joins TRBV7-4 and TRBJ1-2, with TRBD1 matching over 7 bases. The V and J ends lost 2 bases and 7 bases, in that order; junction bases with no gene match: 4. Germline lookup yields CDR1 SGHVT and CDR2 SQSDAQ. The CDR3 is 13 residues long. CDR3 protein: CASSLLQGSGYTS. Here the CDR3 DNA reads TGTGCCAGCAGCTTATTACAGGGGTCTGGCTACACCTCC.

The chain carries TRBV4-1 and TRBJ1-3; no clear D gene. V lost 1 base and J 2 bases, leaving 12 bases between the germline ends. The CDR3 runs 16 residues. Germline V lookup: CDR1 MGHRA, CDR2 YSYEKL. The CDR3, as DNA: TGCGCCAGCAGCCAAGCACAAAGAGCCACTGGAAACACCATATATTTT. Protein product: CASSQAQRATGNTIYF.

V is TRBV19 and J is TRBJ2-7; 9 bases map to TRBD2. Trimming removed 5 bases from V and 2 bases from J; junction bases left unmatched: 13. The germline CDR1 and CDR2 sequences are LNHDA and SQIVND (reference sequence). There are 17 residues in the CDR3. The CDR3 DNA follows: TGTGCCAGTAGTTTAAGACTAGCGGAGGACCGGACCTACGAGCAGTACTTC. Translated: CASSLRLAEDRTYEQYF.

This clonotype was seen many times. J is TRBJ2-1 and V is TRBV7-2; D is unresolved. The ends were cut back, 1 base at V and 12 bases at J, with 10 bases in the middle. The V gene's germline CDR1 is SGHTA and CDR2 FQGNSA. The CDR3 consists of 12 residues. The CDR3 sequence: CASSLGGYPQFF. Here the CDR3 DNA reads TGTGCCAGCAGCTTAGGTGGCTACCCGCAGTTCTTC.

This clonotype appeared a few times. V is TRBV4-1 and J is TRBJ1-4; D might be TRBD1 (5 bases). V lost 1 base to trimming and J lost 0 bases, with 21 bases between them. CDR3 length: 20 residues. CDR1 and CDR2 from the germline V gene are MGHRA and YSYEKL. The CDR3 nucleotides read TGCGCCAGCAGCCAAGGGGACGCTCGGTCCTCGTGGGCAACTAATGAAAAACTGTTTTTT. It yields the protein CASSQGDARSSWATNEKLFF.

Ten or more counts support this clonotype. The chain joins TRBV7-2 to TRBJ1-5; D uncertain. V was clipped by 1 base and J by 4 bases, with 5 bases between them. CDR3 length: 13 amino acids. CDR1 is SGHTA and CDR2 is FQGNSA in the germline V gene. CDR3 DNA sequence: TGTGCCAGCAGCTTAGAGGCAAATCAGCCCCAGCATTTT. Its protein product is CASSLEANQPQHF.

This clonotype was seen a single time. The genes are TRBV19 and TRBJ2-3; 16 nucleotides align to TRBD2. The CDR3 runs 18 residues. Germline CDR1 reads LNHDA; CDR2 reads SQIVND (reference sequence). Trimming removed 3 bases from V and 4 bases from J; junction bases left unmatched: 7. In DNA form, the CDR3 reads TGTGCCAGTAGTATCGGGGGACTAGCGGGAGGGCCCGCAGATACGCAGTATTTT. It encodes CASSIGGLAGGPADTQYF.

The chain couples TRBV7-2 to TRBJ2-7; TRBD1 or TRBD2 may be the D gene (6 bases each). The CDR3 is made up of 16 amino acids. Germline CDR1 and CDR2: SGHTA and FQGNSA. Between the trimmed V and J ends, which lost 0 bases and 6 bases, there was a span of 18 bases. The CDR3 is CASSLARRFTGAEQYF. The DNA for the CDR3 is TGTGCCAGCAGCTTAGCGCGTCGGTTTACGGGGGCCGAGCAGTACTTC.

The chain joins TRBV19 to TRBJ1-4; D unresolved. Trimming left V 7 bases short and J 5 bases short, with 11 bases between. CDR3 length: 13 amino acids. CDR1 and CDR2 (germline): LNHDA, SQIVND (reference sequence). CDR3 nucleotides: TGTGCCAGTACGCAGGAATTAAATGAAAAACTGTTTTTT. It specifies CASTQELNEKLFF.

This chain joins TRBV28 and TRBJ1-2; a weak D match, TRBD1 (5 bases). Germline assignment: CDR1 MDHEN and CDR2 SYDVKM. The CDR3 spans 15 residues. V lost 5 bases, J lost 6 bases, and 19 bases lay in between. CDR3 nucleotides: TGTGCCAGCAGTCTACTGGGCAGGGCCGCAGATGGCTACACCTTC. It yields the protein CASSLLGRAADGYTF.

The V gene is TRBV24-1, the J gene TRBJ1-5; maybe TRBD1 (6 bases). The CDR3 totals 12 residues. CDR1 and CDR2 (germline): KGHDR, SFDVKD. V lost 8 bases and J lost 10, with 14 bases in between. CDR3 DNA sequence: TGTGCCACCAAGGACAGCGCGGGTCCCCAGCATTTT. It codes for CATKDSAGPQHF.

This clonotype showed up just a few times. The chain links TRBV19 to TRBJ2-2; 7 bases align to TRBD1. Germline V gene sequence: CDR1 LNHDA, CDR2 SQIVND (reference sequence). The CDR3 sequence is 14 residues long. The junction had 3 bases not matched to a gene; V was cut back by 8 bases and J by 0 bases. DNA of the CDR3: TGTGCCAGTGGTACAGGGGCGAACACCGGGGAGCTGTTTTTT. It codes for CASGTGANTGELFF.

This clonotype was counted at least ten times. V gene TRBV29-1 combines with J gene TRBJ2-5; D could derive from TRBD1 or TRBD2 (6 bases each). V was pared by 7 bases and J by 2 bases, with 14 bases between. The CDR3 consists of 13 residues. The germline V gene has CDR1 SQVTM and CDR2 ANQGSEA. CDR3 amino acids: CSGLGGKQETQYF. The CDR3 nucleotides are TGCAGCGGGTTAGGGGGGAAGCAAGAGACCCAGTACTTC.

This clonotype was detected a few times. J is TRBJ2-7 and V is TRBV12-3 or TRBV12-4, with a tentative D call TRBD1 (5 bases). V was trimmed by 2 bases and J by 5 bases, leaving 13 bases between them. CDR3 length equals 14 residues. The DNA for the CDR3 is TGTGCCAGCAGTTTACGGCAGGGTTCCCACGAGCAGTACTTC. Its translation is CASSLRQGSHEQYF.

This clonotype was observed a few times. This chain joins TRBV28 and TRBJ2-7; D is possibly TRBD1 (9 bases). The CDR3 totals 17 residues. V was shortened by 5 bases and J by 0 bases, with 20 bases between the two germline ends. CDR1 is MDHEN and CDR2 is SYDVKM in the germline V gene. In DNA form, the CDR3 reads TGTGCCAGCAGTCGAGGCGGGGGGACAGGGAGCTCCTACGAGCAGTACTTC. Amino acid sequence: CASSRGGGTGSSYEQYF.